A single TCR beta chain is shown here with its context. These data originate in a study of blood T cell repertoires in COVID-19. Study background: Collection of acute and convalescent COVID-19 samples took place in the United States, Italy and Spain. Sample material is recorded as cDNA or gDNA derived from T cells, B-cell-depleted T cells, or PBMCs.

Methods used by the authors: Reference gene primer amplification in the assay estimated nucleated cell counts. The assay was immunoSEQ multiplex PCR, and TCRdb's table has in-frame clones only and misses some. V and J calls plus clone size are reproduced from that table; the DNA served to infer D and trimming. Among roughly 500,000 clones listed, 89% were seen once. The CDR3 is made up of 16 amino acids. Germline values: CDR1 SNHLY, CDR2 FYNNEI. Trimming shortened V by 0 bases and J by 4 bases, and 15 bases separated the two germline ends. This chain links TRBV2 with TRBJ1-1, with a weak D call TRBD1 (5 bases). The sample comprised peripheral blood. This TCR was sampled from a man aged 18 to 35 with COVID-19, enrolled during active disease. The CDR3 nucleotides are TGTGCCAGCAGTGAAGCAGGGAGGGGTTGGGCCACTGAAGCTTTCTTT. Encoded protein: CASSEAGRGWATEAFF.